This T cell receptor beta chain was sequenced for a study of T cells in Graves' hyperthyroidism and ophthalmopathy. The germline CDR1 and CDR2 sequences are SNHLY and FYNNEI. CDR3 length: 14 amino acids. The ends lost 7 bases at V and 7 bases at J; junction bases unmatched: 9. The hyperthyroidism patients had all been newly diagnosed, and their disease duration was under 2 months. Their ages ranged from 18 to 65 years. From RNA transcripts, TCR beta CDR3 regions were amplified. Carried out on the TCR CDR3, a first-round RT-PCR used the HTBI primer set. TCRdb re-called the multiplex PCR reads with MiXCR, one entry per CDR3 protein. The table shows around 440,000 distinct CDR3 sequences, with more than 15% occurring only once.

The clonotype was recovered from a woman aged 18-29 years with Graves' hyperthyroidism. V is TRBV2 and J is TRBJ1-2; 10 bases are a match to TRBD1. Sequencing used blood. CDR3 region: CASNFQGQGSGYTF. The CDR3 nucleotides are TGTGCCAGCAATTTCCAGGGACAGGGGAGTGGCTACACCTTC.